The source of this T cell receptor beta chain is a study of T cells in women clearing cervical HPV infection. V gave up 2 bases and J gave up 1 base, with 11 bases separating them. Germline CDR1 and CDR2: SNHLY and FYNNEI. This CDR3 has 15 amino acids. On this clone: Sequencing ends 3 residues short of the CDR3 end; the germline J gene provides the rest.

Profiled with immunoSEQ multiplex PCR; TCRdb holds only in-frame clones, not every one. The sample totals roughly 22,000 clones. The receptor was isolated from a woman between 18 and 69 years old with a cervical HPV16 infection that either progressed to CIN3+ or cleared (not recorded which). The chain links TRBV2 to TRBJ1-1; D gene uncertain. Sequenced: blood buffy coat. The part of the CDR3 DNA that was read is TGTGCCAGCAGTGAAAGAGGCTTCCAGAACACTGAA. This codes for CASSERGFQNTE. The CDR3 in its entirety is CASSERGFQNTEAFF.